The rows below give T cell receptor beta chains drawn from one sample of a study of blood T cell repertoires in COVID-19. Measured with immunoSEQ multiplex PCR; TCRdb has only the in-frame clones, and not every one. The sample consists of 85,000 to 130,000 clones, about 80% of them appearing once. Source material: peripheral blood. The receptors derive from a woman aged 60-75 years with acute or convalescent COVID-19. The CDR3 runs from the conserved cysteine through the conserved F or W. The D gene is left open where the match is weak. Expanded clones get a size class; other rows say once, few or many, or leave the size out.

D gene: TRBD1
V gene: TRBV18
clone size: -
CDR3 length: 15
J gene: TRBJ2-3
CDR3 protein: CASSPGQRSTDTQYF
CDR3 DNA: TGTGCCAGCTCGCCGGGACAGCGAAGCACAGATACGCAGTATTTT

D gene: -
V gene: TRBV19
clone size: -
CDR3 length: 18
J gene: TRBJ2-2
CDR3 protein: CASSIVKAAVSNTGELFF
CDR3 DNA: TGTGCCAGTAGTATAGTAAAGGCGGCAGTATCGAACACCGGGGAGCTGTTTTTT

D gene: -
V gene: TRBV29-1
clone size: once
CDR3 length: 14
J gene: TRBJ1-2
CDR3 protein: CSVVGGGSHYGYTF
CDR3 DNA: TGCAGCGTTGTGGGTGGAGGGAGCCACTATGGCTACACCTTC

D gene: -
V gene: TRBV7-8
clone size: -
CDR3 length: 17
J gene: TRBJ2-1
CDR3 protein: CASSLGISGYGYNEQFF
CDR3 DNA: TGTGCCAGCAGCTTAGGGATCTCAGGGTACGGGTACAATGAGCAGTTCTTC

D gene: TRBD1
V gene: TRBV27
clone size: once
CDR3 length: 16
J gene: TRBJ1-6
CDR3 protein: CASSFTPGQGSSPLHF
CDR3 DNA: TGTGCCAGCAGTTTCACCCCGGGACAGGGAAGCTCACCCCTCCACTTT

D gene: -
V gene: TRBV2
clone size: -
CDR3 length: 13
J gene: TRBJ1-1
CDR3 protein: CASSRDTNTEAFF
CDR3 DNA: TGTGCCAGCAGCCGCGACACGAACACTGAAGCTTTCTTT

D gene: TRBD2
V gene: TRBV5-5
clone size: -
CDR3 length: 15
J gene: TRBJ2-7
CDR3 protein: CASSPLTSGVLEQYF
CDR3 DNA: TGTGCCAGCAGCCCACTGACTAGCGGGGTCTTGGAGCAGTACTTC

D gene: -
V gene: TRBV29-1
clone size: -
CDR3 length: 12
J gene: TRBJ2-7
CDR3 protein: CSVGTNTYEQYF
CDR3 DNA: TGCAGCGTCGGGACAAACACCTACGAGCAGTACTTC

D gene: TRBD1
V gene: TRBV19
clone size: few
CDR3 length: 11
J gene: TRBJ2-7
CDR3 protein: CASDQGAEQYF
CDR3 DNA: TGTGCCAGTGATCAGGGGGCCGAGCAGTACTTC

D gene: -
V gene: TRBV30
clone size: few
CDR3 length: 13
J gene: TRBJ1-1
CDR3 protein: CAWSVQGLTEAFF
CDR3 DNA: TGTGCCTGGAGTGTACAGGGTTTGACTGAAGCTTTCTTT

D gene: TRBD2
V gene: TRBV2
clone size: -
CDR3 length: 15
J gene: TRBJ2-3
CDR3 protein: CASSGLAGGPGTQYF
CDR3 DNA: TGTGCCAGCAGTGGTCTAGCGGGGGGGCCGGGTACGCAGTATTTT

D gene: -
V gene: TRBV19
clone size: -
CDR3 length: 14
J gene: TRBJ1-2
CDR3 protein: CASSTQGGEYGYTF
CDR3 DNA: TGTGCCAGTAGTACTCAGGGCGGCGAATATGGCTACACCTTC